This T cell receptor (beta chain) stems from a study of cytomegalovirus exposure and HLA in healthy donors. Trimming removed 1 base at V and 2 bases at J, with 6 bases between. Germline V gives CDR1 SGHAT, CDR2 FQNNGV. This CDR3 is 14 amino acids long. Primers: 60 Vbeta forward and 13 Jbeta reverse. Data came from immunoSEQ multiplex PCR; TCRdb stores just in-frame clones and leaves some out. The sample lists about 190,000 clones, around 86% occurring once. The receptor was derived from a man in his thirties or forties in good health and CMV-seronegative. This rearrangement joins TRBV11-2 to TRBJ2-1, with D perhaps matching TRBD2 (6 bases). The material sequenced was PBMCs. The CDR3, as DNA: TGTGCCAGCAGCTTAGGGGGGGCCTACAATGAGCAGTTCTTC. Encoded protein: CASSLGGAYNEQFF.